This is a list of T cell receptor beta chains from one sample in a study of blood T cell repertoires in COVID-19. The repertoire was sequenced with immunoSEQ multiplex PCR; TCRdb's copy has only in-frame clones and lacks some. Of about 58,000 clones in the sample, 88% were seen once. Sequencing was done on a sample of peripheral blood. Receptors originate from a woman aged 70-85 years with active COVID-19. Both conserved end residues are part of each CDR3. A D gene is named only where the DNA matches it firmly. The size entry is marked missing in some rows and otherwise reads once, few, many or a size class.

J gene: TRBJ2-7
D gene: TRBD1
clone size: NA
V gene: TRBV5-1
CDR3 DNA: TGCGCCAGCAGCTCCGGACAGGTATTCTACGAGCAGTACTTC
CDR3 protein: CASSSGQVFYEQYF

J gene: TRBJ1-1
D gene: NA
clone size: NA
V gene: TRBV28
CDR3 DNA: TGTGCCAGCAGTGACAGCATGAACACTGAAGCTTTCTTT
CDR3 protein: CASSDSMNTEAFF

J gene: TRBJ2-7
D gene: NA
clone size: NA
V gene: TRBV20-1
CDR3 DNA: TGCAGTGCTAGAGACCTCTACGAGCAGTACTTC
CDR3 protein: CSARDLYEQYF

J gene: TRBJ2-5
D gene: NA
clone size: NA
V gene: TRBV2
CDR3 DNA: TGTGCCAGCAGTGTTAGGGGAGAGACCCAGTACTTC
CDR3 protein: CASSVRGETQYF

J gene: TRBJ2-7
D gene: NA
clone size: NA
V gene: TRBV5-1
CDR3 DNA: TGCGCCAGCAGGATTCCGGGGGGCACTTACGAGCAGTACTTC
CDR3 protein: CASRIPGGTYEQYF

J gene: TRBJ2-1
D gene: NA
clone size: NA
V gene: TRBV9
CDR3 DNA: TGTGCCAGCAGCGTAGGTCGCGGGTCGTCGGATTACAATGAGCAGTTCTTC
CDR3 protein: CASSVGRGSSDYNEQFF

J gene: TRBJ1-4
D gene: TRBD1
clone size: NA
V gene: TRBV19
CDR3 DNA: TGTGCCAGTAGTTGGACACAGGGGAATAATGAAAAACTGTTTTTT
CDR3 protein: CASSWTQGNNEKLFF

J gene: TRBJ2-1
D gene: NA
clone size: NA
V gene: TRBV11-1
CDR3 DNA: TGTGCCAGCAGCCTGGCGTGGAGCTCCTACAATGAGCAGTTCTTC
CDR3 protein: CASSLAWSSYNEQFF

J gene: TRBJ2-3
D gene: NA
clone size: NA
V gene: TRBV6-5
CDR3 DNA: TGTGCCAGCGAGTGGACTGTCTGGACAGATACGCAGTATTTT
CDR3 protein: CASEWTVWTDTQYF

J gene: TRBJ2-1
D gene: TRBD1
clone size: NA
V gene: TRBV19
CDR3 DNA: TGTGCCAGTATTGGGACAGGGGGCCTCTACAATGAGCAGTTCTTC
CDR3 protein: CASIGTGGLYNEQFF

J gene: TRBJ2-7
D gene: NA
clone size: NA
V gene: TRBV6-5
CDR3 DNA: TGTGCCAGCAAGCGGGCCTACGAGCAGTACTTC
CDR3 protein: CASKRAYEQYF

J gene: TRBJ1-2
D gene: NA
clone size: NA
V gene: TRBV30
CDR3 DNA: TGTGCCTGGAGTGTGACAGTAGAGTATGGCTACACCTTC
CDR3 protein: CAWSVTVEYGYTF

J gene: TRBJ2-3
D gene: TRBD2
clone size: NA
V gene: TRBV27
CDR3 DNA: TGTGCCAGCAGTCGCCTAGCGGGAGGGCCTACAGATACGCAGTATTTT
CDR3 protein: CASSRLAGGPTDTQYF

J gene: TRBJ1-1
D gene: TRBD1
clone size: NA
V gene: TRBV28
CDR3 DNA: TGTGCCAGCAGAGTCCGGGACAGGGGGACGAACACTGAAGCTTTCTTT
CDR3 protein: CASRVRDRGTNTEAFF

J gene: TRBJ1-3
D gene: NA
clone size: once
V gene: TRBV11-2
CDR3 DNA: TGTGCCAGCAGCCTAGGGGGGGGTAGTTTCTCTGGAAACACCATATATTTT
CDR3 protein: CASSLGGGSFSGNTIYF

J gene: TRBJ2-7
D gene: NA
clone size: once
V gene: TRBV2
CDR3 DNA: TGTGCCAGCGTACAGGGACACGAGCAGTACTTC
CDR3 protein: CASVQGHEQYF

J gene: TRBJ2-4
D gene: TRBD2
clone size: NA
V gene: TRBV5-4
CDR3 DNA: TGTGCCAGCAGCCCCGGGCCTAGCGGATTAGCCAAAAACATTCAGTACTTC
CDR3 protein: CASSPGPSGLAKNIQYF